This T cell receptor beta chain emerged from a study of T cells in Graves' hyperthyroidism and ophthalmopathy. This CDR3 comprises 15 residues. Germline loops: CDR1 MDHEN, CDR2 SYDVKM. Between the trimmed V and J ends, which lost 6 bases and 2 bases, there was a span of 14 bases. A remark on this clonotype: With a much larger clone just one base away, this may be a read error.

Amplification of TCR beta CDR3 regions was performed using RNA transcripts as template. First-round RT-PCR with HTBI primers amplified the TCR CDR3 region. Each CDR3 protein is one row after TCRdb ran MiXCR on the multiplex PCR reads. The table lists some 350,000 distinct CDR3 sequences, roughly 15% of them singletons, with approximately 19% in the top ten. The sequencing input was blood. This sequence originates from a woman aged 60-70 years with Graves' ophthalmopathy. The chain combines TRBV28 with TRBJ1-5; D is perhaps TRBD1 (6 bases). CDR3 nucleotides: TGTGCCAGCAGGGTACAGGGTCATGGCAATCAGCCCCAGCATTTT. This sequence encodes CASRVQGHGNQPQHF.